The 6 T cell receptor beta chains below were found in one sample sequenced in a study of blood T cells in healthy people across ages. The second PCR ran roughly 6 to 11 cycles with a sample-barcoded 5' primer and J-beta primers. Each CDR3 protein is one row after TCRdb ran MiXCR on the 5' RACE reads. The data show over 750,000 distinct CDR3 sequences, with around 25% seen just once and 9.4% held by the top ten. In addition, the sample was reused for a study of T cells of mothers and their children.

Sequencing was done on a sample of blood. These receptors came from a boy aged 5-17 years in good health.

The chain uses TRBV24-1 and TRBJ1-5; 7 bases are shared with TRBD1. This CDR3 has 13 amino acids. The V and J ends lost 7 bases and 1 base, in that order; junction bases with no gene match: 0. Per the germline V gene, CDR1 is KGHDR and CDR2 is SFDVKD. Here the CDR3 reads CATSRGSNQPQHF. DNA for the CDR3: TGTGCCACCAGCAGGGGGAGCAATCAGCCCCAGCATTTT.

V usage is TRBV6-1 and J usage is TRBJ2-5, with TRBD2 matching over 12 bases. The DNA end is more similar to TRBJ2-7, so the J call may be wrong. Germline CDR1 MNHNS, CDR2 SASEGT. The CDR3 sequence is 15 residues long. The CDR3 here is CASRLAGGPSYEQYF. The CDR3 DNA reads TGTGCCAGCAGGCTAGCGGGAGGGCCGTCCTACGAGCAGTACTTC.

This clonotype occurred a few times. One end of the junction varies from germline; a read error may be responsible. This chain joins TRBV6-2 or TRBV6-3 and TRBJ2-5; perhaps TRBD1 as D (5 bases). Germline loops: CDR1 MNHEY, CDR2 SVGEGT. The CDR3 covers 15 residues. The CDR3 nucleotides read TGTGCCAGCAGTTACTCGCAGGGCTACCAAGAGGCCCAGTACTTC. As protein: CASSYSQGYQEAQYF.

The V call is TRBV7-2, the J call TRBJ1-4, with 7 nucleotides matching TRBD1. This CDR3 comprises 13 residues. The V gene's germline CDR1 is SGHTA and CDR2 FQGNSA. V dropped 0 bases and J dropped 15; count of bases not matched to a gene: 7. The CDR3 bases are TGTGCCAGCAGCTTAGCGATGGGACAGCCGGTGTTTTTT. Translated: CASSLAMGQPVFF.

The sample holds a few counts of this clonotype. The gene calls are TRBV12-3 or TRBV12-4 and TRBJ2-5; no firm D call. The ends were cut back, 4 bases at V and 5 bases at J, with 11 bases in the middle. The CDR3 runs 13 residues. The CDR3 region has the DNA TGTGCCAGCAGTTATTTAGTAGGGGAGACCCAGTACTTC. Protein: CASSYLVGETQYF.

The gene calls are TRBV13 and TRBJ2-1; no firm D call. V was cut by 4 bases and J by 9 bases, with 13 bases left in between. CDR1 and CDR2 from the germline V gene are PRHDT and FYEKMQ (reference sequence). This CDR3 is built from 13 residues. The CDR3 loop is CASSYLSIREQFF. CDR3 DNA sequence: TGTGCCAGCAGCTATCTTTCCATCCGTGAGCAGTTCTTC.